This entry is about one T cell receptor beta chain. The CDR3 sequence is 11 residues long. Trimming cost V 5 bases and J 5 bases, with 9 bases left between them. In germline, CDR1 is GTSNPN, CDR2 SVGIG (reference sequence). Authors' processing steps: Reference gene primer amplification gave nucleated cell count estimates. TCRdb's copy holds only in-frame clones and misses some; the assay was immunoSEQ multiplex PCR. That table supplies the V and J calls and clone size; D and trimming were determined from the DNA. Of hundreds of thousands of clones listed, 82% are singletons. This record comes from a study of blood T cell repertoires in COVID-19. Study-wide context: Samples representing acute and convalescent COVID-19 were sourced from the United States, Italy and Spain.

The sequence came from a woman aged 60-75 years with active or convalescent COVID-19. The sequenced sample consisted of peripheral blood. V is TRBV30 and J is TRBJ1-1; D may be TRBD1 (5 bases). CDR3 protein: CAWEKGTEAFF. Here the CDR3 DNA reads TGTGCCTGGGAGAAGGGGACTGAAGCTTTCTTT.